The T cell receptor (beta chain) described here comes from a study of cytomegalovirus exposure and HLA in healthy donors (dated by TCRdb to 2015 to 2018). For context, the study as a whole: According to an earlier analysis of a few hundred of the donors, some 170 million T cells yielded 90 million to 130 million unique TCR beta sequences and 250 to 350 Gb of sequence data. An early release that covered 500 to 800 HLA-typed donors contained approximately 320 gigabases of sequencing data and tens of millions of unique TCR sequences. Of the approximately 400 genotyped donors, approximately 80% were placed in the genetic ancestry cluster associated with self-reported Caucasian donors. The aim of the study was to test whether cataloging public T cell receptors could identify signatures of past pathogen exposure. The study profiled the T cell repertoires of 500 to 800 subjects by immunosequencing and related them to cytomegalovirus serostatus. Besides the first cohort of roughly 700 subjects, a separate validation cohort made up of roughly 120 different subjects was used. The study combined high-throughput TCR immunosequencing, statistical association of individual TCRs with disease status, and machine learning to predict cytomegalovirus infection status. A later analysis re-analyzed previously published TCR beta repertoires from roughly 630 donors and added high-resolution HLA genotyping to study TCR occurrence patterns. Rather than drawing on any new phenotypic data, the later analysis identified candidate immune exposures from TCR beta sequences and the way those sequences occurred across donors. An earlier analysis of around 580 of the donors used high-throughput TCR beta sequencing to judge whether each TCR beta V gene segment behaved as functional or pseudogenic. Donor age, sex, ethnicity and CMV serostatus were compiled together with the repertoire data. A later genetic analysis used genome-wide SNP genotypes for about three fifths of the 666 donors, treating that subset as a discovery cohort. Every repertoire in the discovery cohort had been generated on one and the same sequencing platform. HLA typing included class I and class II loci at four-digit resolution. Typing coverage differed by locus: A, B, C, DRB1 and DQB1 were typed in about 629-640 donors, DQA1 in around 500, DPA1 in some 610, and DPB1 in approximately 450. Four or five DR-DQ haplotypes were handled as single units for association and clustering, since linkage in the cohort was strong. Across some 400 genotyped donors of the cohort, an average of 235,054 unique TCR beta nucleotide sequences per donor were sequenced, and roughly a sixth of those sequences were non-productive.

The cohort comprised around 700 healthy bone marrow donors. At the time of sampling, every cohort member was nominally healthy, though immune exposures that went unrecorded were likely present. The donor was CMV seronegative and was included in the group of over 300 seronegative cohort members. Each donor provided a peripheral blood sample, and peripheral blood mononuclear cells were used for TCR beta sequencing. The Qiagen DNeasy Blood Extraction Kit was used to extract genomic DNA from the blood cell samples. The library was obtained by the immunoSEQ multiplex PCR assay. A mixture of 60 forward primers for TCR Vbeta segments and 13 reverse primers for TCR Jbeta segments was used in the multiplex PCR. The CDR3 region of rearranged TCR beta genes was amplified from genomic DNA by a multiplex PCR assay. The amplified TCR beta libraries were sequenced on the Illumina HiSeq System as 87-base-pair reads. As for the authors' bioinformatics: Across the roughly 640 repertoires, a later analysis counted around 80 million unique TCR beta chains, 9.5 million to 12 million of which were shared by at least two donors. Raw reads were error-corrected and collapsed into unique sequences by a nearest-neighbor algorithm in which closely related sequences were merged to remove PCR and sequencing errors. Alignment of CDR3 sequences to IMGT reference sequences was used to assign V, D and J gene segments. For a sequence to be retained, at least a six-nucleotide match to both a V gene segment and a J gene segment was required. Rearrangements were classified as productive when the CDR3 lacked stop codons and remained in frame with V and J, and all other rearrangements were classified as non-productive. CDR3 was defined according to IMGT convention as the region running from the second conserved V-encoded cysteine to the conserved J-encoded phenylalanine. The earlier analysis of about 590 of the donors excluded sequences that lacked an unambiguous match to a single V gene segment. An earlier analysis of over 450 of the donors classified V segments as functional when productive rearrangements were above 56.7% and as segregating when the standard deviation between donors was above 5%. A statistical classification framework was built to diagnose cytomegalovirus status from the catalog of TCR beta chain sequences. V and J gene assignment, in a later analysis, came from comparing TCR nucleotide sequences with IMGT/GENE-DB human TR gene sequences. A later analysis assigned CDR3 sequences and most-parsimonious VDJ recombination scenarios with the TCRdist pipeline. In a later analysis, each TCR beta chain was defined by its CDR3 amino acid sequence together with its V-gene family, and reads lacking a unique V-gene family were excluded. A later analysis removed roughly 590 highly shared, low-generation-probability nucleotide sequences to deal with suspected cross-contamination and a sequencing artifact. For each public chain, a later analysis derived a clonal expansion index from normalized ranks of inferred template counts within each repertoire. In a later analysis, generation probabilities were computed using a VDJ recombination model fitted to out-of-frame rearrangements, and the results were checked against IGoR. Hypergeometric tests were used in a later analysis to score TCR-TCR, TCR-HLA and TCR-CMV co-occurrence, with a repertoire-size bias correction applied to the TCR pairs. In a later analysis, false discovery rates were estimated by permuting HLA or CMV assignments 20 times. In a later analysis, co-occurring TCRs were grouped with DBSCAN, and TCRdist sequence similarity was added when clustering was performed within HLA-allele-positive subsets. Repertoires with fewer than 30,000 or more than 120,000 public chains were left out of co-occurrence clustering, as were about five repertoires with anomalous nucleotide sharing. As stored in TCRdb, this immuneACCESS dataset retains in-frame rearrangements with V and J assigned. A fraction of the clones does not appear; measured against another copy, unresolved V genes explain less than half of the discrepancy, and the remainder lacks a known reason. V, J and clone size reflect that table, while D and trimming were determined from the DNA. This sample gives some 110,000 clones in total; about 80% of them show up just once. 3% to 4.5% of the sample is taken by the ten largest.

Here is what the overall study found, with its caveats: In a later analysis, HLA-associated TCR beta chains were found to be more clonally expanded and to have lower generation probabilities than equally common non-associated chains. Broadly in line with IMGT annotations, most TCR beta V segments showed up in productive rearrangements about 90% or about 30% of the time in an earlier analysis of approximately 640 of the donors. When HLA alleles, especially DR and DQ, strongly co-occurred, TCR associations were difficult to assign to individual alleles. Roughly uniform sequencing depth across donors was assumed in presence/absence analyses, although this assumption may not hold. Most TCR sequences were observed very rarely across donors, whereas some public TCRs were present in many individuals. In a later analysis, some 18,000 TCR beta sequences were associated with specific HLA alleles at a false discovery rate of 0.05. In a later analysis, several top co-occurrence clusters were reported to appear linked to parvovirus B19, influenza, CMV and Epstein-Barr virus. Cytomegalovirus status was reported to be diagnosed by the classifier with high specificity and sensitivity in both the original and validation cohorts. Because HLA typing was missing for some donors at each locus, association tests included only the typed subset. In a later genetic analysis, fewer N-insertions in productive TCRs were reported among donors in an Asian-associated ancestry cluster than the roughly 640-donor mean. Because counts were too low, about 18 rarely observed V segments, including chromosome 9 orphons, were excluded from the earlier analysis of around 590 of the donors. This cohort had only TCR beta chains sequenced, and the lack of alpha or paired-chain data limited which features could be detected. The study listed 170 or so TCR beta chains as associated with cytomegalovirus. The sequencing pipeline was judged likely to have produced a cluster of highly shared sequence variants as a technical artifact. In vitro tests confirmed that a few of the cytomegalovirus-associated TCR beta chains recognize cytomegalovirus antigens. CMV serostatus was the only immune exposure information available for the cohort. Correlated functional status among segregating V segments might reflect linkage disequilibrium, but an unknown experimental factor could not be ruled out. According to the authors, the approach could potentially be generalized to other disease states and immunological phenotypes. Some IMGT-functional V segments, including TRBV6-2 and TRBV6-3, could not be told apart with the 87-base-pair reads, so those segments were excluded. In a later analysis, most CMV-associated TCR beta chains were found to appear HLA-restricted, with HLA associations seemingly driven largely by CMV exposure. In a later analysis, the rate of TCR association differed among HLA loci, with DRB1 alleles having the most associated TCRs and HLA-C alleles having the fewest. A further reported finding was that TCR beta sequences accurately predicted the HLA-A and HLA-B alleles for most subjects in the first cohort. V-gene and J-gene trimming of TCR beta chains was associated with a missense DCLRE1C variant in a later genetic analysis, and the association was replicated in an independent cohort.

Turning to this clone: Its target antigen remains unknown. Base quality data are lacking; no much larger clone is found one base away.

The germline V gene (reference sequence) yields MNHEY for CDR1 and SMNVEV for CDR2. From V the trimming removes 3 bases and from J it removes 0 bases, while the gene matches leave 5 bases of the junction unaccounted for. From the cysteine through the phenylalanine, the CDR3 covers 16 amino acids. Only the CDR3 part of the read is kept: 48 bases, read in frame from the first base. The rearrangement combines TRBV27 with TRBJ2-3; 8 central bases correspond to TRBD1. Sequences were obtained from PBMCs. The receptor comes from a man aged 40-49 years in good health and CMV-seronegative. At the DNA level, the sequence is TGTGCCAGCAGTTTCACAGGGGGAATAAGCACAGATACGCAGTATTTT. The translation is CASSFTGGISTDTQYF.